The present T cell receptor beta chain was sequenced within a study of cytotoxic CD8 clonotypes in ibrutinib-treated CLL. Findings and caveats of the study: At ibrutinib response, clonality increased, and at progression it declined back toward baseline.

About this clone itself: Its antigen remains unidentified.

The germline V and J ends were trimmed by 4 bases and 8 bases, with 17 bases remaining between them. Germline CDR1 SEHNR, CDR2 FQNEAQ (reference sequence). The CDR3 contains 15 residues. Libraries were prepared by immunoSEQ multiplex PCR; TCRdb keeps only in-frame clonotypes and omits some of them. The sample records 250,000 to 350,000 clones, more than 70% being singletons. J is TRBJ1-4 and V is TRBV7-9; maybe TRBD1 (5 bases). The TCR sequence derives from a human donor with chronic lymphocytic leukemia. Sequencing used PBMCs, obtained at disease progression, from a patient treated with ibrutinib. CDR3 coding DNA: TGTGCCAGCAGCTCCTTCAGGGTGCTGGGGGAAAAACTGTTTTTT. It encodes CASSSFRVLGEKLFF.